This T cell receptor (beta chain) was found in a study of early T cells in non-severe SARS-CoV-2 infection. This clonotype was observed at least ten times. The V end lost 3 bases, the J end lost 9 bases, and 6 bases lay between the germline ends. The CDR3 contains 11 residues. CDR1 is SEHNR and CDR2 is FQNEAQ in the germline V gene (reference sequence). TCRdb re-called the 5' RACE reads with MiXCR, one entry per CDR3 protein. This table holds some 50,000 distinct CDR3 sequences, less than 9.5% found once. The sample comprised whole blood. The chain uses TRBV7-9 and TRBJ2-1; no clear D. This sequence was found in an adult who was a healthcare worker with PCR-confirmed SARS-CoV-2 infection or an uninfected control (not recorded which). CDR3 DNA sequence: TGTGCCAGCAGCTTTATTCGTGAGCAGTTCTTC. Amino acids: CASSFIREQFF.